The 25 T cell receptor beta chains reported below all come from one sample, sequenced in a study of blood T cell repertoires in COVID-19. Clones were sequenced by immunoSEQ multiplex PCR, and TCRdb holds only the in-frame ones, with some missing. The sample has about 250,000 clones, approximately 85% seen once. Sequencing was carried out using peripheral blood. These receptors originate from a woman aged 65 to 85 with acute or convalescent COVID-19.

The chain combines TRBV27 with TRBJ2-7; TRBD1 agrees at 8 bases. The CDR3 covers 14 residues. Losses at the gene ends were 3 bases for V and 2 bases for J; bases not matched to a gene: 3. Germline V CDR1 and CDR2: MNHEY, SMNVEV (reference sequence). The CDR3 sequence is CASSLTGVAYEQYF. The CDR3 region has the DNA TGTGCCAGCAGTTTGACAGGGGTGGCCTACGAGCAGTACTTC.

The rearrangement links TRBV6-5 to TRBJ1-5, with D possibly TRBD1 on 6 matching bases. Trimming shortened V by 7 bases and J by 3 bases, and 10 bases separated the two germline ends. The CDR3 spans 13 residues. The germline CDR1 and CDR2 sequences are MNHEY and SVGAGI. CDR3 coding DNA: TGTGCCAGCAAAGGACAGCCCAATCAGCCCCAGCATTTT. This gives the protein CASKGQPNQPQHF.

The chain recombines TRBV19 with TRBJ2-7, with 13 bases lining up with TRBD2. The CDR3 extends over 15 amino acids. V lost 6 bases to trimming and J lost 4 bases; unmatched junction nucleotides: 6. The germline gives CDR1 LNHDA, CDR2 SQIVND (reference sequence). CDR3 in DNA: TGTGCCAGTAGGAGACTAGCGGGGGGATCATACGAGCAGTACTTC. It yields the protein CASRRLAGGSYEQYF. Filled out from reference TRBV19 and TRBJ2-7, the complete variable domain reads DGGITQSPKYLFRKEGQNVTLSCEQNLNHDAMYWYRQDPGQGLRLIYYSQIVNDFQKGDIAEGYSVSREKKESFPLTVTSAQKNPTAFYLCASRRLAGGSYEQYFGPGTRLTVT.

This clone occurred a few times. This chain uses TRBV11-3 with TRBJ1-6, with unresolved D. The length of the CDR3 is 14 residues. From germline, CDR1 is SGHNT and CDR2 YENEEA. Trimming cost V 0 bases and J 5 bases, with 5 bases left between them. CDR3 nucleotide sequence: TGTGCCAGCAGCTTAGATGGGCATAATTCACCCCTCCACTTT. Amino acid sequence: CASSLDGHNSPLHF.

V usage is TRBV19 and J usage is TRBJ2-7, with TRBD1 matching 7 bases. The CDR3 contains 17 residues. Germline V gene sequence: CDR1 LNHDA, CDR2 SQIVND (reference sequence). After removal of 5 bases from V and 4 bases from J, the junction contained 17 bases not matched to a gene. The CDR3 region is CASSATNLGTAKYEQYF. Here the CDR3 DNA reads TGTGCCAGTAGTGCGACGAACCTCGGGACAGCTAAGTACGAGCAGTACTTC.

This chain joins TRBV5-1 and TRBJ2-7, with 7 bases lining up with TRBD2. CDR1 is SGHRS and CDR2 is YFSETQ in the germline V gene. J gave up 5 bases and V 0 bases, and 5 bases lay outside the gene matches. The CDR3 has 14 residues. The CDR3 DNA reads TGCGCCAGCAGCTTGGGGGGAGGGAACAACGAGCAGTACTTC. Encoded protein: CASSLGGGNNEQYF.

With respect to this clone: The same CDR3 also results from other DNA sequences found in this sample. The chain has TRBV10-1 and TRBJ1-2; D is perhaps TRBD1 (5 bases). The V and J ends lost 6 bases and 1 base respectively, with 9 bases between them. Germline assignment: CDR1 WNHNN and CDR2 SYGVQD (reference sequence). The length of the CDR3 is 13 residues. The CDR3 region is CASSPGGNYGYTF. CDR3 coding DNA: TGCGCCAGCAGCCCCGGGGGTAACTATGGCTACACCTTC.

This chain links TRBV5-4 with TRBJ2-7; 11 bases are shared with TRBD2. CDR3 length: 14 residues. In germline, CDR1 is SGHNT, CDR2 YYREEE (reference sequence). V lost 0 bases, J lost 6 bases, and 2 bases stayed unmatched. CDR3 in amino acids: CASSLALAGGEQYF. Written as DNA, the CDR3 is TGTGCCAGCAGCTTGGCGCTAGCGGGGGGCGAGCAGTACTTC. The full variable domain, rest sourced from reference TRBV5-4 and TRBJ2-7, is ETGVTQSPTHLIKTRGQQVTLRCSSQSGHNTVSWYQQALGQGPQFIFQYYREEENGRGNFPPRFSGLQFPNYSSELNVNALELDDSALYLCASSLALAGGEQYFGPGTRLTVT.

V gene TRBV27 combines with J gene TRBJ1-5; possibly TRBD1 for D (6 bases). CDR1 and CDR2 (germline): MNHEY, SMNVEV (reference sequence). Trimming stripped 6 bases from V and 0 bases from J, with 18 bases between. This CDR3 is 17 amino acids long. CDR3 in amino acids: CASSRLGGGYSNQPQHF. Here the CDR3 DNA reads TGTGCCAGCAGCCGCCTGGGGGGGGGCTATAGCAATCAGCCCCAGCATTTT.

This clone was detected only a few times. The chain couples TRBV21-1 to TRBJ1-1. TRBV21-1 represents a pseudogene. This CDR3 has 14 residues. CDR3 sequence reads: CASSALGLHTEAFF. CDR3 sequence (DNA): TGTGCCAGCAGCGCCCTGGGACTACACACTGAAGCTTTCTTT.

This clone was found once. CDR3 region: CAIKGTGREQYF. In nucleotides, the CDR3 is TGTGCCATCAAGGGGACAGGGCGCGAGCAGTACTTC. V usage is TRBV10-3 and J usage is TRBJ2-7; 9 bases line up with TRBD1. Germline trimming cut 7 bases from V and 6 bases from J; bases unmatched to any gene: 4. CDR1 is ENHRY and CDR2 is SYGVKD in the germline V gene. The CDR3 runs to 12 residues.

This CDR3 reads CSAGPGNGYTF. The DNA of the CDR3 is TGCAGTGCCGGCCCAGGGAACGGCTACACCTTC. The chain employs TRBV20-1 and TRBJ1-2, with D tentatively TRBD1 (5 bases). This CDR3 contains 11 residues. Germline lookup yields CDR1 DFQATT and CDR2 SNEGSKA (reference sequence). Trimming pared 6 bases from V and 8 bases from J, leaving 13 bases between.

The chain employs TRBV10-1 and TRBJ1-6; perhaps TRBD1 as D (5 bases). The V end was cut by 8 bases, the J end by 6 bases, with 11 bases between. Germline assignment: CDR1 WNHNN and CDR2 SYGVQD (reference sequence). There are 13 residues in the CDR3. Here the CDR3 reads CASSRTSNSPLHF. Written as DNA, the CDR3 is TGCGCCAGCTCTAGGACAAGTAATTCACCCCTCCACTTT.

The sample holds a few counts of this clone. The chain combines TRBV5-1 with TRBJ1-6; unclear D gene. CDR3 length equals 15 residues. Per the germline V gene, CDR1 is SGHRS and CDR2 is YFSETQ. Between the trimmed V and J ends, which lost 0 bases and 5 bases, there was a span of 9 bases. The CDR3 coding sequence is TGCGCCAGCAGCTTGGCGCCAGATAATAATTCACCCCTCCACTTT. Amino acid sequence: CASSLAPDNNSPLHF.

The chain carries TRBV28 and TRBJ2-5, with 14 positions matching TRBD2. Trimming took 2 bases from V and 2 from J; bases not matched to a gene: 7. From germline, CDR1 is MDHEN and CDR2 SYDVKM. This CDR3 is 18 amino acids long. The CDR3 nucleotides read TGTGCCAGCAGTTTAAGCGGGACTAGCGGGAGCCTACAAGAGACCCAGTACTTC. Translated, it gives CASSLSGTSGSLQETQYF. Looking up the rest from reference TRBV28 and TRBJ2-5 gives the full variable domain: DVKVTQSSRYLVKRTGEKVFLECVQDMDHENMFWYRQDPGLGLRLIYFSYDVKMKEKGDIPEGYSVSREKKERFSLILESASTNQTSMYLCASSLSGTSGSLQETQYFGPGTRLLVL.

The CDR3 loop reads CASSFRGTGEQPQHF. The DNA of the CDR3 is TGTGCCAGCAGCTTTAGAGGGACAGGGGAACAGCCCCAGCATTTT. The chain recombines TRBV7-2 with TRBJ1-5; 10 nucleotides agree with TRBD1. CDR3 length equals 15 residues. The germline gives CDR1 SGHTA, CDR2 FQGNSA. V was clipped by 3 bases and J by 7 bases; unmatched bases: 6.

This clone showed up just once. The chain is built from TRBV3-1 (or the pseudogene TRBV3-2) and TRBJ2-1, with TRBD1 matching 7 bases. In germline, CDR1 is LGHDT, CDR2 YNNKEL (reference sequence). The ends lost 3 bases at V and 8 bases at J; junction bases unmatched: 7. The CDR3 spans 14 residues. The CDR3 region has the DNA TGTGCCAGCAGCCAGACGAGAGGGGGCGATGAGCAGTTCTTC. Encoded protein: CASSQTRGGDEQFF.

The rearrangement joins TRBV2 to TRBJ2-1; tentative D call: TRBD1 (5 bases). Trimming pared 3 bases from V and 6 bases from J, leaving 12 bases between. CDR1 and CDR2 from the germline V gene are SNHLY and FYNNEI. This CDR3 contains 14 residues. For the CDR3, the DNA is TGTGCCAGCAGTGAGGGGCTAAGGGGCAATGAGCAGTTCTTC. This translates into CASSEGLRGNEQFF.

The V call is TRBV6-5, the J call TRBJ2-7; D unclear. There are 16 residues in the CDR3. Germline V gives CDR1 MNHEY, CDR2 SVGAGI. Trimming took off 0 bases at V and 3 bases at J, with 15 bases between the two ends. CDR3 DNA sequence: TGTGCCAGCAGTTACTCGAGAACCCGAGGATTCTACGAGCAGTACTTC. Translation: CASSYSRTRGFYEQYF.

The chain has TRBV28 and TRBJ1-2, with 7 bases identical to TRBD1. V lost 2 bases and J lost 4; bases outside the gene matches: 13. The CDR3 loop spans 17 amino acids. Germline V lookup: CDR1 MDHEN, CDR2 SYDVKM. The CDR3 DNA reads as TGTGCCAGCAGTTTACCGACCGAGGGGACAGCTTTCTATGGCTACACCTTC. It is translated as CASSLPTEGTAFYGYTF.

The V gene is TRBV18, the J gene TRBJ1-1; possible D gene TRBD1, 5 bases. This CDR3 spans 14 amino acids. V was cut by 2 bases and J by 3 bases, with 10 bases left in between. CDR1 and CDR2 from the germline V gene are KGHSH and LQKENI. The CDR3: CASSPGGVDTEAFF. As DNA, the CDR3 is TGTGCCAGCTCACCAGGGGGGGTAGACACTGAAGCTTTCTTT.

The V call is TRBV18, the J call TRBJ1-3; a weak D match, TRBD1 (6 bases). Germline V gives CDR1 KGHSH, CDR2 LQKENI. V was trimmed by 4 bases and J by 0 bases, leaving 13 bases between them. The CDR3 is 16 residues long. The CDR3 reads CASSLPDRASGNTIYF. The DNA of the CDR3 is TGTGCCAGCTCACTTCCGGACAGAGCCTCTGGAAACACCATATATTTT.

The chain has TRBV3-1 (or the pseudogene TRBV3-2) and TRBJ2-1; 8 bases map to TRBD2. The CDR3 consists of 15 residues. Germline CDR1 is LGHDT and CDR2 is YNNKEL (reference sequence). The ends lost 0 bases at V and 9 bases at J; junction bases unmatched: 7. CDR3 nucleotides: TGTGCCAGCAGCCAAGATAATAGCGGGGTCACTGAGCAGTTCTTC. Protein sequence: CASSQDNSGVTEQFF.

V and J are TRBV4-2 and TRBJ1-6, with D tentatively TRBD1 (5 bases). CDR1 is LGHNA, CDR2 YNFKEQ, per germline. This CDR3 has 18 residues. V dropped 3 bases and J dropped 7 bases, with 22 bases sitting between them. The CDR3 DNA is TGTGCCAGCAGCCAGTCGGGGTGGGGGGTAATAGACAATTCACCCCTCCACTTT. Its translation: CASSQSGWGVIDNSPLHF.

The rearrangement uses TRBV4-1 and TRBJ2-7; 10 bases are shared with TRBD2. CDR1 is MGHRA and CDR2 is YSYEKL in the germline V gene. The CDR3 has 15 amino acids. Losses at the gene ends were 3 bases for V and 3 bases for J; bases not matched to a gene: 5. The CDR3 sequence: CASSHSRTSGYEQYF. CDR3 in DNA: TGCGCCAGCAGCCACTCAAGGACTAGCGGCTACGAGCAGTACTTC.